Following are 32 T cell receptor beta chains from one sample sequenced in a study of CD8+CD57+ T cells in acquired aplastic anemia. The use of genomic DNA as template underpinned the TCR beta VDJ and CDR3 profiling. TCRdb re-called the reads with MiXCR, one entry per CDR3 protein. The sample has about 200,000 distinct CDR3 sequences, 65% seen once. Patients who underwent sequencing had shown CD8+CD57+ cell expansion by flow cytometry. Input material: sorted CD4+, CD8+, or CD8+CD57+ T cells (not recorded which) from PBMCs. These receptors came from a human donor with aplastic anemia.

This CDR3 reads CASSSYRLAGGPRETQYF. The CDR3 region has the DNA TGTGCCAGCAGCTCCTACCGACTAGCGGGAGGGCCGAGAGAGACCCAGTACTTC. The chain couples TRBV7-2 to TRBJ2-5, with TRBD2 matching over 14 bases. V lost 4 bases, J lost 4 bases, and 11 bases stayed unmatched. Germline V gene sequence: CDR1 SGHTA, CDR2 FQGNSA. The CDR3 contains 18 residues.

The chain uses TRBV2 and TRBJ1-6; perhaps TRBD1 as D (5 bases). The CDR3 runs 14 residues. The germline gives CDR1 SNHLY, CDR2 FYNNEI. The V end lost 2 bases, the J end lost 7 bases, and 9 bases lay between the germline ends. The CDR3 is CASSEWQGNSPLHF. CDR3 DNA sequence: TGTGCCAGCAGTGAATGGCAGGGCAATTCACCCCTCCACTTT.

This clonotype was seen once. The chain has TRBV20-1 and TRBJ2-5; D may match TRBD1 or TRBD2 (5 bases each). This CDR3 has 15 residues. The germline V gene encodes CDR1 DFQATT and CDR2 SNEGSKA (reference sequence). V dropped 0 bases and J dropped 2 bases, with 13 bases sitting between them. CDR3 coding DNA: TGCAGTGCTAGAGATTGGACGGGACCGCAAGAGACCCAGTACTTC. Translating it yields CSARDWTGPQETQYF.

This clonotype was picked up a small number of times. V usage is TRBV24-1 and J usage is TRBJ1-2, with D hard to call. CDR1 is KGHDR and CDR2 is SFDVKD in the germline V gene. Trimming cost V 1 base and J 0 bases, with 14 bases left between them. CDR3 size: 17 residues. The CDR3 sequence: CATSDFGERGSNYGYTF. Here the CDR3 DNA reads TGTGCCACCAGTGATTTCGGGGAGAGAGGCTCTAACTATGGCTACACCTTC.

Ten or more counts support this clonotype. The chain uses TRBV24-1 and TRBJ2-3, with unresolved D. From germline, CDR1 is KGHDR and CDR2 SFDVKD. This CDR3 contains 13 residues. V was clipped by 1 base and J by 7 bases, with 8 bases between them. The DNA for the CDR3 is TGTGCCACCAGTGATTTTGAGGAGAATACGCAGTATTTT. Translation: CATSDFEENTQYF.

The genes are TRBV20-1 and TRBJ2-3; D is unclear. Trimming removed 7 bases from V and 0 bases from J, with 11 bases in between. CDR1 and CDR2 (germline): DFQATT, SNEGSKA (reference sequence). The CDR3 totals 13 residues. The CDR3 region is CSDRRPSTDTQYF. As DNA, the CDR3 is TGCAGTGATAGGAGACCGAGCACAGATACGCAGTATTTT.

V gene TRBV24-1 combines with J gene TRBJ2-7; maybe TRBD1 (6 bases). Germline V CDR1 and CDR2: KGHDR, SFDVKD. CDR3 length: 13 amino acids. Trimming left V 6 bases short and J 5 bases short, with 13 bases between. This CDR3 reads CATSQPGDDEQYF. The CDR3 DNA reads TGTGCCACCAGTCAACCAGGGGACGACGAGCAGTACTTC.

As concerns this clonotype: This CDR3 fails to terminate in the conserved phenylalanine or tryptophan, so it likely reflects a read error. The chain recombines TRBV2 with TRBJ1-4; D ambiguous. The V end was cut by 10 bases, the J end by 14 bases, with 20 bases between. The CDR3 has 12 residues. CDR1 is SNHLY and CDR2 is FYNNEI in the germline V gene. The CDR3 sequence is CATVTWASGLFL. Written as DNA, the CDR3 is TGTGCCACCGTGACATGGGCCAGCGGGCTGTTTTTG.

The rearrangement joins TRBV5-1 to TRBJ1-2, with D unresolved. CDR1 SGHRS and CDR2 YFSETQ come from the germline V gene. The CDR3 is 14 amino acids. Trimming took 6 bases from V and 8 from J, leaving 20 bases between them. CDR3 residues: CASTSGDLFRGYTF. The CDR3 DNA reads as TGCGCCAGCACCTCGGGAGACCTATTTCGGGGCTACACCTTC.

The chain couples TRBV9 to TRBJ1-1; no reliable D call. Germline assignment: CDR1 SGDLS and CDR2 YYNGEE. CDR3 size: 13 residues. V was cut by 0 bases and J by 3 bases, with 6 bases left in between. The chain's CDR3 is CASSVDVYTEAFF. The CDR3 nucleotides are TGTGCCAGCAGCGTAGATGTGTACACTGAAGCTTTCTTT.

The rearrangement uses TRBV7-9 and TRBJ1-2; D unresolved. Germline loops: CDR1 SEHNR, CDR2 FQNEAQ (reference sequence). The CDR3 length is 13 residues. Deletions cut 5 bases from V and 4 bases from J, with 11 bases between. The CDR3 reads CASSPELTYGYTF. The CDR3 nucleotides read TGTGCCAGCAGCCCAGAACTGACCTATGGCTACACCTTC.

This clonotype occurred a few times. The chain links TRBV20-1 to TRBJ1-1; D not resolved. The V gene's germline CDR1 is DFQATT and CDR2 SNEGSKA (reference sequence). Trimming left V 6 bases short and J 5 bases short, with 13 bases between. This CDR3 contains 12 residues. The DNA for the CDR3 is TGCAGTGCGGGCTTAAGGGAGACTGAAGCTTTCTTT. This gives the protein CSAGLRETEAFF.

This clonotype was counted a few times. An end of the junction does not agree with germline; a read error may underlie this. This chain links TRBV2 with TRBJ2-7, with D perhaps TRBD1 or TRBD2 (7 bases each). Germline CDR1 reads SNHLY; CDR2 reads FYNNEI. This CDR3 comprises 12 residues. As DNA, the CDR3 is TGTGCCAGCAGTTGGGGGGGGACAGCTGGGGACTTC. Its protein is CASSWGGTAGDF. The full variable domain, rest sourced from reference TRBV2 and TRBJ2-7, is EPEVTQTPSHQVTQMGQEVILRCVPISNHLYFYWYRQILGQKVEFLVSFYNNEISEKSEIFDDQFSVERPDGSNFTLKIRSTKLEDSAMYFCASSWGGTAGDFGPGTRLTVT.

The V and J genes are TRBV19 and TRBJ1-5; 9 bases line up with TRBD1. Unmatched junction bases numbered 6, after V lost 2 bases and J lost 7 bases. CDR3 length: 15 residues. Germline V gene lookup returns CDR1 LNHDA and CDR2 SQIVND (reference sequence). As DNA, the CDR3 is TGTGCCAGTAGTATAATGGGACAGGGCGGACAGCCCCAGCATTTT. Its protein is CASSIMGQGGQPQHF.

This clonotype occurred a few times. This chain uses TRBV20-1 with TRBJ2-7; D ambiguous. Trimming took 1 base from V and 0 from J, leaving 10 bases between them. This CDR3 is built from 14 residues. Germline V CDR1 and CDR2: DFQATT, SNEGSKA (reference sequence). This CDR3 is CSARGHQISYEQYF. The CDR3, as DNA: TGCAGTGCTAGAGGACACCAGATCTCCTACGAGCAGTACTTC.

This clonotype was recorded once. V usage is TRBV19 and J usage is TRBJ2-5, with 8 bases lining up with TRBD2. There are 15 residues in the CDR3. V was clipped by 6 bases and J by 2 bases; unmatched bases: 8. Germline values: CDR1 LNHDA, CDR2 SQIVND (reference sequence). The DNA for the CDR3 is TGTGCCAGTAGACTCCGGGAGGGCCGGCAAGAGACCCAGTACTTC. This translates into CASRLREGRQETQYF.

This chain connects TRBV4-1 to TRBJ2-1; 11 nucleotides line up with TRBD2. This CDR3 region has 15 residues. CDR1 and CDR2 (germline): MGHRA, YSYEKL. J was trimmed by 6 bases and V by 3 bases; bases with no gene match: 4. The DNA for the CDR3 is TGCGCCAGCAGCCAGAAGACTAGCGGGATCAATGAGCAGTTCTTC. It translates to CASSQKTSGINEQFF.

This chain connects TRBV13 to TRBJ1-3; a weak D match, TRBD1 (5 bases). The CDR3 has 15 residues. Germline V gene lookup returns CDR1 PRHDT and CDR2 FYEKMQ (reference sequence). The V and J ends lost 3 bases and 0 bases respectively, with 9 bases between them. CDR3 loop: CASSFGTYSGNTIYF. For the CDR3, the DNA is TGTGCCAGCAGCTTCGGGACCTACTCTGGAAACACCATATATTTT. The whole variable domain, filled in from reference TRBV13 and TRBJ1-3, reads AAGVIQSPRHLIKEKRETATLKCYPIPRHDTVYWYQQGPGQDPQFLISFYEKMQSDKGSIPDRFSAQQFSDYHSELNMSSLELGDSALYFCASSFGTYSGNTIYFGEGSWLTVV.

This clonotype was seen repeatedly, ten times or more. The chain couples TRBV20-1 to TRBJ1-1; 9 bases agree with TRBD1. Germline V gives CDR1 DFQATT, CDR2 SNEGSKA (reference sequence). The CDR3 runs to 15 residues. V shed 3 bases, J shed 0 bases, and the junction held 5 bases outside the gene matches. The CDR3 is CSASPGTGMNTEAFF. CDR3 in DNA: TGCAGTGCTAGTCCCGGGACAGGGATGAACACTGAAGCTTTCTTT.

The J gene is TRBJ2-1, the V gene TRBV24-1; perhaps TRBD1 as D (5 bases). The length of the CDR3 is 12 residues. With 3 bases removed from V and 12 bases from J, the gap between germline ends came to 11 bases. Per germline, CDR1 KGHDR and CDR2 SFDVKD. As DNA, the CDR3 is TGTGCCACCAGTGATCTGAACAGGTCGCAGTTCTTC. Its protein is CATSDLNRSQFF.

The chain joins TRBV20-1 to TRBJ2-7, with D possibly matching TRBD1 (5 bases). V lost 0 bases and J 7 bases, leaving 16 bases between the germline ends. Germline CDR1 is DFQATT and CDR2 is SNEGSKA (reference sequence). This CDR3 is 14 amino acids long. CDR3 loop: CSARDQGQVYEQYF. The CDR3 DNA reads TGCAGTGCTAGAGATCAAGGACAAGTCTATGAGCAGTACTTC.

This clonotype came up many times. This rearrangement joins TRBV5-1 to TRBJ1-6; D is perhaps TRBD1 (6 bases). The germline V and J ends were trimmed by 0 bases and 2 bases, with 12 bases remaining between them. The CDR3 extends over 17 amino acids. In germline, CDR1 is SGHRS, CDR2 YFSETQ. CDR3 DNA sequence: TGCGCCAGCAGCTTGGACCCGAACAGGGCCTATAATTCACCCCTCCACTTT. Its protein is CASSLDPNRAYNSPLHF.

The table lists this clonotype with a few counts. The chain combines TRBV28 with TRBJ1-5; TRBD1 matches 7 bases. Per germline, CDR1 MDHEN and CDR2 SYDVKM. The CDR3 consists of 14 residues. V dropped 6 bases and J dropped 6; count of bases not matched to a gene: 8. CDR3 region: CASRRPQGGQPQHF. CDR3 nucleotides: TGTGCCAGCAGACGGCCTCAGGGGGGTCAGCCCCAGCATTTT.

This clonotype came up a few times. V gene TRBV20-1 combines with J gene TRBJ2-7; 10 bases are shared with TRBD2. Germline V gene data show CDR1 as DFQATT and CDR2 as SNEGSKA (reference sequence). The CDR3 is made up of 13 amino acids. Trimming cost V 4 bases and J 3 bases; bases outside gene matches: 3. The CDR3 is CSAISGGLYEQYF. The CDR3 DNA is TGCAGTGCTATTAGCGGGGGGCTCTACGAGCAGTACTTC.

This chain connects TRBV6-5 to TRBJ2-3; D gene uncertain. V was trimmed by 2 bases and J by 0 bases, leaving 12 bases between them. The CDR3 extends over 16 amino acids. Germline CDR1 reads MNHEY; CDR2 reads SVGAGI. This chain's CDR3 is CASSYRFSRSTDTQYF. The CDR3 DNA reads TGTGCCAGCAGTTACCGGTTCTCCCGAAGCACAGATACGCAGTATTTT.

DNA for the CDR3: TGTGCCAGTAGTAGAACGTTGTCTCTGGACAGGGTAGAGACCCAGTACTTC. It yields the protein CASSRTLSLDRVETQYF. The chain combines TRBV19 with TRBJ2-5; 8 bases map to TRBD1. The CDR3 sequence is 17 residues long. After removal of 4 bases from V and 4 bases from J, the junction contained 14 bases not matched to a gene. From germline, CDR1 is LNHDA and CDR2 SQIVND (reference sequence).

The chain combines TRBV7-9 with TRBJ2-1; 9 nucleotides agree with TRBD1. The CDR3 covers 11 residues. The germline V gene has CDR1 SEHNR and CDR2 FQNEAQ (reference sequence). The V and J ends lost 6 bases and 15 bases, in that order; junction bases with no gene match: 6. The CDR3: CASRPGQGMFF. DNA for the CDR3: TGTGCCAGCAGGCCGGGACAGGGTATGTTCTTC.

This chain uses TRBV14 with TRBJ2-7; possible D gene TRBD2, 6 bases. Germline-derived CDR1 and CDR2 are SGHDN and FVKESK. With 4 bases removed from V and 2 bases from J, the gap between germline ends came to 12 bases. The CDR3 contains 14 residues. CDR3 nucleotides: TGTGCCAGCAGCCCAACGGGGGATGCCTACGAGCAGTACTTC. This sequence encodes CASSPTGDAYEQYF.

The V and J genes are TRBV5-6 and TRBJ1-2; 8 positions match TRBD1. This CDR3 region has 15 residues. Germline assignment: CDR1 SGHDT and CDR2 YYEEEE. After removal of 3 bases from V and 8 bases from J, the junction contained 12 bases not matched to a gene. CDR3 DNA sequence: TGTGCCAGCAGCTCAAGACAGGGGATAGTATTCGGCTACACCTTC. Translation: CASSSRQGIVFGYTF.

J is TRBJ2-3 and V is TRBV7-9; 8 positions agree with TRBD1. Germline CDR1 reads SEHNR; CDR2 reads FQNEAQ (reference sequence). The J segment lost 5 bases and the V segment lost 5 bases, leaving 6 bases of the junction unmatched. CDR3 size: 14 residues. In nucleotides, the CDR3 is TGTGCCAGCAGCCAACCAGGGGGCGGAGATACGCAGTATTTT. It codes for CASSQPGGGDTQYF.

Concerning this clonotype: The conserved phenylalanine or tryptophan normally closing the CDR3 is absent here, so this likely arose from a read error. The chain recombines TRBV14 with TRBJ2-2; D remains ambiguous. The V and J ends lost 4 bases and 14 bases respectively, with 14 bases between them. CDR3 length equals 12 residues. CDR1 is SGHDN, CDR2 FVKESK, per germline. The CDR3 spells CASSLRAPFLFY. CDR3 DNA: TGTGCCAGCAGCCTACGAGCCCCCTTTCTGTTTTAT.

CDR3 coding DNA: TGTGCCAGCAGTCTAACTCAGGGACGTTCACCCCTCCACTTT. Amino acid sequence: CASSLTQGRSPLHF. V and J are TRBV12-3 or TRBV12-4 and TRBJ1-6; maybe TRBD1 (5 bases). The ends were cut back, 5 bases at V and 9 bases at J, with 14 bases in the middle. The length of the CDR3 is 14 residues.